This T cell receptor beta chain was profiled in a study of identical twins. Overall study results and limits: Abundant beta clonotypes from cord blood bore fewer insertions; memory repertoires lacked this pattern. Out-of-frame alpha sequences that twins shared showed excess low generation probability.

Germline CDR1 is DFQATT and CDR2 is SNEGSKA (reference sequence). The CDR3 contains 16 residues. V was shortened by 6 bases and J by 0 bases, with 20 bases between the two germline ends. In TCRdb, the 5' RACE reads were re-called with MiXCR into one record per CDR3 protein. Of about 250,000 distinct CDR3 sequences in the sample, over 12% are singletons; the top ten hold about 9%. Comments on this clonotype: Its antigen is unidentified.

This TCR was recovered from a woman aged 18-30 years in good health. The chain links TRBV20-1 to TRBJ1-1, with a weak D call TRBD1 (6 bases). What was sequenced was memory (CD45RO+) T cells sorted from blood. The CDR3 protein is CSASSRGGSLNTEAFF. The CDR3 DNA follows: TGCAGTGCCTCCTCGAGGGGGGGAAGCTTGAACACTGAAGCTTTCTTT.